The 24 T cell receptor beta chains given below trace back to one sample, sequenced in a study of beta chain features in type 1 diabetes. The investigators reverse transcribed all of the isolated RNA, so they sequenced expressed TCRB transcripts. Data came from immunoSEQ multiplex PCR; TCRdb stores just in-frame clones and leaves some out. Here the sample spans about 250,000 clones, around an eighth being singletons. The sample comprised naive CD4+ T cells from blood. The receptors originated from a woman in her forties in good health.

This clone was found a few times. The chain combines TRBV6-1 with TRBJ2-3; 7 bases are a match to TRBD2. Germline-derived CDR1 and CDR2 are MNHNS and SASEGT. V shed 4 bases and J 1 base; nucleotides not matched to a gene: 2. The CDR3 runs 14 residues. This CDR3 reads CASSGAGGTDTQYF. DNA for the CDR3: TGTGCCAGCAGTGGGGCGGGGGGCACAGATACGCAGTATTTT.

This clone was observed a handful of times. The chain employs TRBV15 and TRBJ1-4, with 11 bases matching TRBD1. Germline loops: CDR1 LNHNV, CDR2 YYDKDF (reference sequence). J gave up 2 bases and V 1 base, and 3 bases lay outside the gene matches. The CDR3 totals 17 residues. CDR3 DNA sequence: TGTGCCACCAGCAGAGCCGGGACAGGGGGGACTAATGAAAAACTGTTTTTT. Encoded protein: CATSRAGTGGTNEKLFF. Filled out from reference TRBV15 and TRBJ1-4, the complete variable domain reads DAMVIQNPRYQVTQFGKPVTLSCSQTLNHNVMYWYQQKSSQAPKLLFHYYDKDFNNEADTPDNFQSRRPNTSFCFLDIRSPGLGDTAMYLCATSRAGTGGTNEKLFFGSGTQLSVL.

This chain uses TRBV6-5 with TRBJ2-3; D is unclear. The V gene's germline CDR1 is MNHEY and CDR2 SVGAGI. The CDR3 totals 14 residues. V was clipped by 1 base and J by 4 bases, with 9 bases between them. This chain's CDR3 is CASSYLLGADTQYF. CDR3 bases: TGTGCCAGCAGTTACTTGCTGGGCGCAGATACGCAGTATTTT.

The chain combines TRBV30 with TRBJ2-3; 13 positions agree with TRBD2. The J segment lost 2 bases and the V segment lost 4 bases, leaving 12 bases of the junction unmatched. From germline, CDR1 is GTSNPN and CDR2 SVGIG (reference sequence). The CDR3 is 18 residues long. CDR3 DNA sequence: TGTGCCTGGAAAACTAGCGGGGGGGCCCTTACATACACAGATACGCAGTATTTT. This gives the protein CAWKTSGGALTYTDTQYF.

Notes on this clone: Sequence at one end of the junction differs from germline and may be a read error. This chain joins TRBV7-7 and TRBJ2-1; D may be TRBD1 (5 bases). The CDR3 length is 13 residues. Per the germline V gene, CDR1 is SSHAT and CDR2 is FNYEAQ (reference sequence). The DNA for the CDR3 is TGTGCTAGCAGCCCCTCGACAGCAAATGAGCAGTTCTTC. Its translation: CASSPSTANEQFF.

This clone was seen a handful of times. The CDR3 bases are TGTGCCAGCAGCGTCGGTTTCACTGAAGCTTTCTTT. Translation: CASSVGFTEAFF. This rearrangement joins TRBV9 to TRBJ1-1; D unresolved. The V end was cut by 2 bases, the J end by 4 bases, with 6 bases between. CDR3 length equals 12 residues. CDR1 is SGDLS and CDR2 is YYNGEE in the germline V gene.

The gene calls are TRBV18 and TRBJ2-5, with 12 bases aligning to TRBD2. J lost 0 bases, V lost 2 bases, and 1 base had no gene match. This CDR3 is built from 16 residues. Germline V gene data show CDR1 as KGHSH and CDR2 as LQKENI. As DNA, the CDR3 is TGTGCCAGCTCACCAGGACTAGCGGGGAACCAAGAGACCCAGTACTTC. Amino acid sequence: CASSPGLAGNQETQYF.

V gene TRBV7-9 combines with J gene TRBJ1-6; D is undetermined. In germline, CDR1 is SEHNR, CDR2 FQNEAQ (reference sequence). V lost 2 bases, J lost 7 bases, and 9 bases lay in between. CDR3 size: 14 residues. Here the CDR3 reads CASSLLAGNSPLHF. The DNA of the CDR3 is TGTGCCAGCAGCTTACTGGCGGGGAATTCACCCCTCCACTTT.

The chain combines TRBV10-3 with TRBJ2-1, with TRBD2 identical over 7 bases. From germline, CDR1 is ENHRY and CDR2 SYGVKD. V lost 4 bases, J lost 5 bases, and 8 bases stayed unmatched. The CDR3 has 15 residues. In DNA, the CDR3 is TGTGCCATCAGTGGGTCCGGGACTATGCACAATGAGCAGTTCTTC. This encodes CAISGSGTMHNEQFF.

This clone was counted between two and nine times. The chain links TRBV7-2 to TRBJ2-7; TRBD1 agrees at 8 bases. The trim removed 5 bases at V and 2 bases at J, leaving 8 bases unmatched. The CDR3 has 15 residues. The germline V gene encodes CDR1 SGHTA and CDR2 FQGNSA. In DNA form, the CDR3 reads TGTGCCAGCAGCACAGCCGGGACAGGACCCTACGAGCAGTACTTC. Its protein is CASSTAGTGPYEQYF.

V is TRBV19 and J is TRBJ1-1; TRBD1 aligns across 11 bases. This CDR3 comprises 13 residues. In germline, CDR1 is LNHDA, CDR2 SQIVND (reference sequence). V shed 8 bases, J shed 7 bases, and the junction held 6 bases outside the gene matches. Here the CDR3 DNA reads TGTGCCAGTTCTCGGACAGGGGGCCTTGAAGCTTTCTTT. Protein product: CASSRTGGLEAFF.

The rearrangement uses TRBV1 and TRBJ1-2; TRBD1 is the table's D call and was not checked against the DNA. TRBV1 is labeled a pseudogene. The CDR3 length is 14 residues. The CDR3 coding sequence is TGCACCAGCAGCCAACGGGACAGGGCTAATGGCTACACCTTC. It codes for CTSSQRDRANGYTF.

This clone appeared a few times. This chain links TRBV9 with TRBJ1-1; 11 positions agree with TRBD1. This CDR3 is 16 amino acids long. CDR1 and CDR2 (germline): SGDLS, YYNGEE. The V gene end was trimmed by 4 bases and the J gene end by 8 bases; junction bases not matched to a gene: 13. In DNA form, the CDR3 reads TGTGCCAGCAGCATTAGCGGGGACAGGGGGTTAAGGGAAGCTTTCTTT. Protein product: CASSISGDRGLREAFF.

This chain links TRBV5-1 with TRBJ2-2, with D possibly being TRBD1 (5 bases). V lost 0 bases and J 4 bases, leaving 10 bases between the germline ends. Per the germline V gene, CDR1 is SGHRS and CDR2 is YFSETQ. This CDR3 comprises 15 residues. CDR3 in amino acids: CASSLGAGPTGELFF. CDR3 in DNA: TGCGCCAGCAGCTTGGGGGCAGGGCCCACCGGGGAGCTGTTTTTT.

The chain uses TRBV5-1 and TRBJ1-6; D not certain. V was trimmed by 0 bases and J by 7 bases, leaving 5 bases between them. The CDR3 runs to 13 residues. Per germline, CDR1 SGHRS and CDR2 YFSETQ. The CDR3 sequence is CASSLGRNSPLHF. CDR3 sequence (DNA): TGCGCCAGCAGCTTGGGGAGAAATTCACCCCTCCACTTT.

The chain carries TRBV7-8 and TRBJ2-1, with 14 bases matching TRBD2. This CDR3 spans 19 amino acids. Unmatched junction bases numbered 12, after V lost 5 bases and J lost 3 bases. The germline V gene has CDR1 SGHVS and CDR2 FQNEAQ. The CDR3: CASSTPRGLAGGLYNEQFF. CDR3 DNA: TGTGCCAGCAGCACCCCTCGCGGACTAGCGGGGGGCCTCTACAATGAGCAGTTCTTC.

The V and J genes are TRBV6-5 and TRBJ1-2, with 11 positions matching TRBD1. The germline CDR1 and CDR2 sequences are MNHEY and SVGAGI. The V gene end was trimmed by 3 bases and the J gene end by 4 bases; junction bases not matched to a gene: 7. This CDR3 contains 16 residues. CDR3 amino acids: CASSYAGQGAFYGYTF. CDR3 nucleotides: TGTGCCAGCAGTTATGCCGGACAGGGGGCCTTCTATGGCTACACCTTC.

The table lists this clone with a few counts. This chain connects TRBV4-3 to TRBJ1-4; no clear D. Germline-derived CDR1 and CDR2 are LGHNA and YSLEER. Trimming cost V 1 base and J 3 bases, with 6 bases left between them. The CDR3 consists of 14 residues. The CDR3 bases are TGCGCCAGCAGCCAAGCGGTCCCTAATGAAAAACTGTTTTTT. This encodes CASSQAVPNEKLFF.

This clone was seen only a few times. V is TRBV29-1 and J is TRBJ1-1; D perhaps matches TRBD1 (6 bases). With 6 bases removed from V and 0 bases from J, the gap between germline ends came to 11 bases. The CDR3 contains 13 residues. Germline values: CDR1 SQVTM, CDR2 ANQGSEA. The CDR3 reads CSVDRGMNTEAFF. CDR3 nucleotides: TGCAGCGTGGACAGAGGAATGAACACTGAAGCTTTCTTT. Based on the CDR3 plus reference TRBV29-1 and TRBJ1-1, the full variable domain is SAVISQKPSRDICQRGTSLTIQCQVDSQVTMMFWYRQQPGQSLTLIATANQGSEATYESGFVIDKFPISRPNLTFSTLTVSNMSPEDSSIYLCSVDRGMNTEAFFGQGTRLTVV.

This clone has a handful of counts. The chain employs TRBV4-1 and TRBJ2-7, with TRBD2 as a possible D gene (6 bases). V was trimmed by 0 bases and J by 2 bases, leaving 17 bases between them. There are 17 residues in the CDR3. Germline V gene sequence: CDR1 MGHRA, CDR2 YSYEKL. The DNA of the CDR3 is TGCGCCAGCAGCCAAGATAAGCATGGGACTCTGACCTACGAGCAGTACTTC. Translated, it gives CASSQDKHGTLTYEQYF.

The chain employs TRBV25-1 and TRBJ2-7; weak D call: TRBD1 (6 bases). The germline CDR1 and CDR2 sequences are MGHDK and SYGVNS. V shed 3 bases and J shed 6 bases, with 12 bases lying between them. The CDR3 totals 13 residues. Written as DNA, the CDR3 is TGTGCCAGCAGTGACAGAGGGGGTGGCGAGCAGTACTTC. This gives the protein CASSDRGGGEQYF.

This rearrangement joins TRBV5-6 to TRBJ2-2, with TRBD1 as a possible D gene (5 bases). CDR1 and CDR2 from the germline V gene are SGHDT and YYEEEE. This CDR3 region has 15 residues. With 2 bases removed from V and 1 base from J, the gap between germline ends came to 9 bases. The CDR3 DNA reads TGTGCCAGCAGCTTTACCAGGGTGAACACCGGGGAGCTGTTTTTT. This codes for CASSFTRVNTGELFF. Full variable domain (outside the CDR3, taken from reference TRBV5-6 and TRBJ2-2): DAGVTQSPTHLIKTRGQQVTLRCSPKSGHDTVSWYQQALGQGPQFIFQYYEEEERQRGNFPDRFSGHQFPNYSSELNVNALLLGDSALYLCASSFTRVNTGELFFGEGSRLTVL.

This clone was found a few times. V is TRBV11-2 and J is TRBJ2-3; no definite D call. Trimming removed 0 bases from V and 11 bases from J, with 6 bases in between. The CDR3 sequence is 11 residues long. Germline V gives CDR1 SGHAT, CDR2 FQNNGV. CDR3 nucleotides: TGTGCCAGCAGCTTAGATCGTTGGCAGTATTTT. This encodes CASSLDRWQYF.

The chain has TRBV19 and TRBJ1-1; 9 bases line up with TRBD1. The CDR3 length is 14 residues. The J segment lost 6 bases and the V segment lost 4 bases, leaving 6 bases of the junction unmatched. From germline, CDR1 is LNHDA and CDR2 SQIVND (reference sequence). CDR3 protein: CASSRDRATAEAFF. In DNA, the CDR3 is TGTGCCAGTAGTAGGGACAGGGCCACGGCTGAAGCTTTCTTT.